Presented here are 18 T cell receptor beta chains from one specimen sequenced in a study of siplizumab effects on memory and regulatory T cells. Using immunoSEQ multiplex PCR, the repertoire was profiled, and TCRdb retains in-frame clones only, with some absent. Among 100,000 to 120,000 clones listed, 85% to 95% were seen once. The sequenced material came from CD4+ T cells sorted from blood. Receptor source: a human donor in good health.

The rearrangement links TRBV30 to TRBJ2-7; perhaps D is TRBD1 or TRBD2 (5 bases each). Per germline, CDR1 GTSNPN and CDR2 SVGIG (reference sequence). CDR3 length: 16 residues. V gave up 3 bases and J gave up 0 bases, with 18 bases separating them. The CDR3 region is CAWSWQWGTSSYEQYF. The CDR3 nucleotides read TGTGCCTGGAGCTGGCAGTGGGGGACCTCCTCCTACGAGCAGTACTTC. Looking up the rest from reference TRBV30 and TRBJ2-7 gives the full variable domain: SQTIHQWPATLVQPVGSPLSLECTVEGTSNPNLYWYRQAAGRGLQLLFYSVGIGQISSEVPQNLSASRPQDRQFILSSKKLLLSDSGFYLCAWSWQWGTSSYEQYFGPGTRLTVT.

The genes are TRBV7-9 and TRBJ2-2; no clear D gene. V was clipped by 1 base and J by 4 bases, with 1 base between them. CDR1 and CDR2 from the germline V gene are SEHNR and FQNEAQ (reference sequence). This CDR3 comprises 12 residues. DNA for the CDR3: TGTGCCAGCAGCTTAGTCACCGGGGAGCTGTTTTTT. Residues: CASSLVTGELFF.

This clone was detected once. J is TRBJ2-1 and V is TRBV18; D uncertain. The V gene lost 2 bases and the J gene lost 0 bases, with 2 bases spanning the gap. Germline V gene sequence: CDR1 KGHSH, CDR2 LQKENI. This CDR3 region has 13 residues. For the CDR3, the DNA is TGTGCCAGCTCACCAAGCTCCTACAATGAGCAGTTCTTC. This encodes CASSPSSYNEQFF.

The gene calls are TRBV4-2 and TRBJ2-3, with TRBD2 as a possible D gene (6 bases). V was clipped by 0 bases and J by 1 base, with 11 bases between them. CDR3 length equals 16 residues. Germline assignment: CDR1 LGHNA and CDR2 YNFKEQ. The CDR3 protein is CASSQERASGTDTQYF. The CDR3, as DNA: TGTGCCAGCAGCCAAGAACGGGCTAGCGGCACAGATACGCAGTATTTT.

CDR3 sequence (DNA): TGTGCCAGTAGTCCCCCTAGGGGGACCGTCTATAGCAATCAGCCCCAGCATTTT. It is translated as CASSPPRGTVYSNQPQHF. The chain couples TRBV19 to TRBJ1-5, with a weak D call TRBD1 (6 bases). The CDR3 contains 18 residues. CDR1 is LNHDA and CDR2 is SQIVND in the germline V gene (reference sequence). V was trimmed by 5 bases and J by 0 bases, leaving 20 bases between them.

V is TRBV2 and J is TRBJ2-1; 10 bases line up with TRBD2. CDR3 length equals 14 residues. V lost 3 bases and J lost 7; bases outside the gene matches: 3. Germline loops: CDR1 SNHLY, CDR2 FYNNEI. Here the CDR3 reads CASSDLAGENEQFF. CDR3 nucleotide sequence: TGTGCCAGCAGTGACCTAGCGGGAGAGAATGAGCAGTTCTTC.

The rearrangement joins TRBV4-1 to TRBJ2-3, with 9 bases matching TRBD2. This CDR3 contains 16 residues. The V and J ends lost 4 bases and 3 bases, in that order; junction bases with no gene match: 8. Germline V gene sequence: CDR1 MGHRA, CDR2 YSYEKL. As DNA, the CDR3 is TGCGCCAGCAGCCCCATAAGCGGGGGGCCAACAGATACGCAGTATTTT. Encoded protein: CASSPISGGPTDTQYF.

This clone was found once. As DNA, the CDR3 is TGTGCCAGTCGGGCGGCAGGGGGCAGCTATGGCTACACCTTC. Translated, it gives CASRAAGGSYGYTF. This chain uses TRBV6-6 with TRBJ1-2, with 8 bases matching TRBD1. The germline CDR1 and CDR2 sequences are MNHNY and SVGAGI (reference sequence). Losses at the gene ends were 9 bases for V and 4 bases for J; bases not matched to a gene: 10. The CDR3 sequence is 14 residues long.

The CDR3 spells CASSLGNRGTGELFF. The CDR3 DNA reads TGTGCCAGCAGCTTGGGGAACAGGGGCACCGGGGAGCTGTTTTTT. The V call is TRBV5-4, the J call TRBJ2-2; the match to TRBD1 covers 7 bases. This CDR3 is built from 15 residues. V trimming: 0 bases; J trimming: 4 bases; junction bases outside the gene matches: 3. The germline V gene has CDR1 SGHNT and CDR2 YYREEE (reference sequence).

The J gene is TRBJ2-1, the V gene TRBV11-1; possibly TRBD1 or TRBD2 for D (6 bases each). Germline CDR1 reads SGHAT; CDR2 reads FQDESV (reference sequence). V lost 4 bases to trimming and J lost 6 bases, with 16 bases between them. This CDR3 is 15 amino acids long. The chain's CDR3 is CASSYRGHSPNEQFF. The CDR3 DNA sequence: TGTGCCAGCAGCTACCGGGGGCACTCTCCCAATGAGCAGTTCTTC.

CDR3 residues: CASSQELSGGDLGTQYF. CDR3 nucleotide sequence: TGTGCCAGCAGCCAAGAATTAAGCGGGGGGGACCTTGGGACCCAGTACTTC. The chain couples TRBV4-2 to TRBJ2-5; TRBD2 agrees at 10 bases. Germline-derived CDR1 and CDR2 are LGHNA and YNFKEQ. The CDR3 has 17 residues. V lost 0 bases to trimming and J lost 7 bases; unmatched junction nucleotides: 11.

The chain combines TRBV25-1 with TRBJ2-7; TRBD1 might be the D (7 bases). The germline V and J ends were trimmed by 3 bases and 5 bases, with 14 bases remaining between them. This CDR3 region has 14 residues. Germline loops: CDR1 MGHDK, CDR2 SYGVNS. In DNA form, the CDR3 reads TGTGCCAGCAGTGATACAGGGGCGGGAAACGAGCAGTACTTC. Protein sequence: CASSDTGAGNEQYF.

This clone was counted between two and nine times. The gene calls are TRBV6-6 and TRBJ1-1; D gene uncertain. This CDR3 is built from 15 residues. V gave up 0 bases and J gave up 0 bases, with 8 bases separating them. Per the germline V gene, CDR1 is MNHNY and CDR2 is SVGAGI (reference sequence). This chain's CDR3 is CASSYSGRMNTEAFF. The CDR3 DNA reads TGTGCCAGCAGTTACTCAGGTCGGATGAACACTGAAGCTTTCTTT.

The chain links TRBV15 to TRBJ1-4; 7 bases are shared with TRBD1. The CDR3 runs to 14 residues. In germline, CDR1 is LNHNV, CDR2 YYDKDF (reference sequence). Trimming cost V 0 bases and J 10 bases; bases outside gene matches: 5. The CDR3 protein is CATSRETGFGKLFF. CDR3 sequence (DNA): TGTGCCACCAGCAGAGAGACAGGGTTTGGAAAACTGTTTTTT. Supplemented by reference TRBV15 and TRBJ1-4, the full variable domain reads DAMVIQNPRYQVTQFGKPVTLSCSQTLNHNVMYWYQQKSSQAPKLLFHYYDKDFNNEADTPDNFQSRRPNTSFCFLDIRSPGLGDTAMYLCATSRETGFGKLFFGSGTQLSVL.

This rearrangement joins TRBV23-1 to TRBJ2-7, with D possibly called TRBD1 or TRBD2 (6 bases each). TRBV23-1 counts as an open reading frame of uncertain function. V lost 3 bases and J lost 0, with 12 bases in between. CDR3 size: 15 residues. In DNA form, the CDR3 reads TGCGCCAGCAGTCAGCGGGACAACCACTCCTACGAGCAGTACTTC. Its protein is CASSQRDNHSYEQYF.

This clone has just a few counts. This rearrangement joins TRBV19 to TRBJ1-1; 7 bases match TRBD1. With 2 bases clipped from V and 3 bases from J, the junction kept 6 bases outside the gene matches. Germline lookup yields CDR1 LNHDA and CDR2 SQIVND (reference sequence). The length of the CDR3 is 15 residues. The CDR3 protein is CASSILGRGDTEAFF. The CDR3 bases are TGTGCCAGTAGTATACTCGGCAGGGGGGACACTGAAGCTTTCTTT.

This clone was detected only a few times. This CDR3 reads CASRSTAAGNTIYF. As DNA, the CDR3 is TGTGCCAGCAGGTCGACAGCAGCTGGAAACACCATATATTTT. The chain has TRBV6-5 and TRBJ1-3; possible D gene TRBD1, 5 bases. CDR1 and CDR2 from the germline V gene are MNHEY and SVGAGI. This CDR3 has 14 residues. Trimming pared 6 bases from V and 2 bases from J, leaving 11 bases between.

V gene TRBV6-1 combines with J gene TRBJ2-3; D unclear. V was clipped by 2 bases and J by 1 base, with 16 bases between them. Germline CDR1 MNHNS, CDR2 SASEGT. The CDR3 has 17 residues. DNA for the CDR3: TGTGCCAGCAGTGAATTGTCGGGCCCTCCCCGCACAGATACGCAGTATTTT. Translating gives CASSELSGPPRTDTQYF.